This entry describes one T cell receptor (beta chain). The antigen remains unidentified. The record originates from a study of T cell repertoires in cytomegalovirus infection. Study summary: Recently described HLA-C-restricted plus well-studied HLA-B-restricted CMV epitopes were used.

TCRdb itself ran the reads through MiXCR, one entry per CDR3 protein. The sample consists of about 570,000 distinct CDR3 sequences, under 45% of them appearing once. The V gene's germline CDR1 is SGHRS and CDR2 YFSETQ. V was trimmed by 0 bases and J by 7 bases, leaving 23 bases between them. The CDR3 has 17 amino acids. Findings of the study overall: Summed public TCR beta family frequency identified CMV carriers bearing the relevant HLA.

The sample here was cultured PBMCs, taken from culture after CMV antigen stimulation. This TCR derives from a human donor in good health (CMV status not recorded). Some clones in this sample may be carry-over from other donors' samples. The rearrangement joins TRBV5-1 to TRBJ2-7; the D is unclear. CDR3 in amino acids: CASSLARVGAWAREQYF. The CDR3 DNA sequence: TGCGCCAGCAGCTTGGCCCGGGTAGGAGCCTGGGCTAGGGAGCAGTACTTC.